This paragraph covers one TCR beta chain sequence. The sample comes from a study of blood T cell repertoires in COVID-19. Study information: Samples taken during acute and convalescent COVID-19 were collected in the United States, Italy and Spain. PBMCs, B-cell-depleted T cells, or T cells provided the cDNA or gDNA that made up the material.

The authors' processing: By means of reference gene primer amplification, nucleated cell counts were estimated. Clones were read by immunoSEQ multiplex PCR, and TCRdb kept only the in-frame ones, dropping some. V, J and clone size reflect that table, while D and trimming were determined from the DNA. The sample lists hundreds of thousands of clones; nearly 90% were seen once. The study drew participants aged about 18 to 89 years from 20 to 30 US areas. Germline V gene data show CDR1 as MDHEN and CDR2 as SYDVKM. This CDR3 has 15 amino acids. V lost 2 bases, J lost 5 bases, and 6 bases stayed unmatched.

This chain joins TRBV28 and TRBJ1-1; TRBD1 agrees at 9 bases. Sequencing used PBMCs or T cells enriched from blood (not recorded which). This TCR came from a woman aged 18-30 years with acute COVID-19. CDR3 protein: CASSLLQGAWTEAFF. For the CDR3, the DNA is TGTGCCAGCAGTTTACTACAGGGGGCTTGGACTGAAGCTTTCTTT.